This T cell receptor (beta chain) was recorded in a study of T-cell reconstitution after alpha-beta-depleted transplantation in children. Study conclusions and caveats: Surviving thymic progenitors and recipient T cells were the source of high TCRbeta diversity at day 60 in some patients. As was reported, about two months after transplant, alpha-beta T cells came from several hundred expanded graft clones. Diversity and T-cell counts at one year after transplant derived mostly from new T cells.

Germline CDR1 SGHRS, CDR2 YFSETQ. V was pared by 3 bases and J by 3 bases, with 13 bases between. The CDR3 has 14 residues. This clonotype was counted between two and nine times. Its antigen is currently unknown. Researchers prepared the TCRbeta library using unique molecular identifiers, the study reports. MiXCR, run by TCRdb on the PCR reads, gives a single entry per CDR3 protein. There are 450,000 to 550,000 distinct CDR3 sequences in the sample; more than 9.5% occur only once, and 13% to 15% lies in the top ten. The sample here was PBMCs, mostly from graft donor cells, taken 180 days after TCRalphabeta/CD19-depleted stem cell transplant. The chain links TRBV5-1 to TRBJ2-7; D gene unclear. This receptor was taken from a female patient aged 2 to 10 who had a stem cell transplant for aplastic anemia, so the T cells may come from the graft donor. The CDR3: CASSSDHHHYEQYF. DNA for the CDR3: TGCGCCAGCAGCTCGGACCATCATCACTACGAGCAGTACTTC.